These 27 T cell receptor beta chains came from one sample sequenced in a study of OX40 agonist ivuxolimab in advanced cancers. Libraries were prepared by immunoSEQ multiplex PCR; TCRdb keeps only in-frame clonotypes and omits some of them. Among 60,000 to 80,000 clones, about 94% were seen once, and the ten largest hold around 0.4%. This sample comprised CD4+ or CD8+ T cells sorted from blood, obtained in a trial of the OX40 agonist ivuxolimab. These receptors originate from an adult with an advanced solid tumor such as melanoma, head and neck, liver or kidney cancer.

This clone was seen only once. V and J are TRBV4-1 and TRBJ2-7; D is undetermined. This CDR3 has 15 amino acids. V was shortened by 0 bases and J by 1 base, with 10 bases between the two germline ends. Germline loops: CDR1 MGHRA, CDR2 YSYEKL. CDR3 coding DNA: TGCGCCAGCAGCCAAGAGGAAAACAGATCCTACGAGCAGTACTTC. This codes for CASSQEENRSYEQYF.

The V gene is TRBV10-3, the J gene TRBJ1-1; D is uncertain. CDR3 length: 13 residues. Trimming shortened V by 8 bases and J by 5 bases, and 15 bases separated the two germline ends. In germline, CDR1 is ENHRY, CDR2 SYGVKD. The CDR3 bases are TGTGCCATCTCTTACGAAGGTGGGACTGAAGCTTTCTTT. This sequence encodes CAISYEGGTEAFF.

The rearrangement joins TRBV7-2 to TRBJ2-5, with TRBD2 matching over 13 bases. V trimming: 4 bases; J trimming: 5 bases; junction bases outside the gene matches: 1. Germline CDR1 and CDR2: SGHTA and FQGNSA. The CDR3 spans 14 residues. The CDR3 here is CASSWTSGSETQYF. The CDR3 region has the DNA TGTGCCAGCAGCTGGACTAGCGGGAGCGAGACCCAGTACTTC.

The chain has TRBV5-4 and TRBJ2-3; D assignment may be TRBD1 or TRBD2 (5 bases each). Germline CDR1 and CDR2: SGHNT and YYREEE (reference sequence). Trimming cost V 3 bases and J 0 bases, with 11 bases left between them. The CDR3 runs to 15 residues. The CDR3 region is CASSWGPASTDTQYF. The CDR3 nucleotides read TGTGCCAGCAGCTGGGGACCCGCTAGCACAGATACGCAGTATTTT.

This sequence joins TRBV5-4 and TRBJ1-1; D is possibly TRBD1 (5 bases). V dropped 2 bases and J dropped 6 bases, with 14 bases sitting between them. From germline, CDR1 is SGHNT and CDR2 YYREEE (reference sequence). CDR3 length equals 14 residues. Here the CDR3 reads CASSLGIGESEAFF. The CDR3, as DNA: TGTGCCAGCAGCTTAGGTATAGGGGAGTCTGAAGCTTTCTTT.

The chain links TRBV5-1 to TRBJ2-6, with no clear D. V was shortened by 5 bases and J by 2 bases, with 8 bases between the two germline ends. The germline CDR1 and CDR2 sequences are SGHRS and YFSETQ. The CDR3 consists of 14 residues. CDR3 loop: CASRPTTGANVLTF. The DNA of the CDR3 is TGCGCCAGCAGACCAACCACTGGGGCCAACGTCCTGACTTTC.

The chain couples TRBV19 to TRBJ2-7; no reliable D call. The CDR3 contains 14 residues. V dropped 5 bases and J dropped 3 bases, with 14 bases sitting between them. Germline V lookup: CDR1 LNHDA, CDR2 SQIVND (reference sequence). The CDR3: CASSRLGLYYEQYF. Written as DNA, the CDR3 is TGTGCCAGTAGTCGGTTGGGTTTGTACTACGAGCAGTACTTC.

The rearrangement uses TRBV28 and TRBJ1-5; D not certain. Germline values: CDR1 MDHEN, CDR2 SYDVKM. The length of the CDR3 is 13 residues. V was pared by 6 bases and J by 1 base, with 7 bases between. In DNA form, the CDR3 reads TGTGCCAGCAGAGGGTCAAGCAATCAGCCCCAGCATTTT. This gives the protein CASRGSSNQPQHF.

The J gene is TRBJ2-5, the V gene TRBV5-8; D could derive from TRBD1 or TRBD2 (5 bases each). TRBJ2-7 matches the DNA end more closely, so the J call is doubtful. The CDR3 runs to 14 residues. Germline CDR1 reads SGHTS; CDR2 reads YDEGEE. CDR3: CASSSGHPGGEQYF. Here the CDR3 DNA reads TGTGCCAGCAGCTCCGGACACCCCGGAGGCGAGCAGTACTTC.

This clone came up a few times. The chain recombines TRBV25-1 with TRBJ1-2; D gene uncertain. The germline V and J ends were trimmed by 4 bases and 7 bases, with 16 bases remaining between them. Germline V lookup: CDR1 MGHDK, CDR2 SYGVNS. The CDR3 has 14 residues. The CDR3 sequence is CASSGVAFRAGYTF. CDR3 nucleotide sequence: TGTGCCAGCAGTGGAGTAGCTTTTCGGGCTGGCTACACCTTC.

This chain joins TRBV19 and TRBJ2-7; a weak D match, TRBD1 (5 bases). The CDR3 has 15 amino acids. CDR1 and CDR2 (germline): LNHDA, SQIVND (reference sequence). V lost 2 bases and J 4 bases, leaving 15 bases between the germline ends. CDR3 in DNA: TGTGCCAGTAGTATACCAGGACAAGGCCGATACGAGCAGTACTTC. Translated: CASSIPGQGRYEQYF.

CDR3 amino acids: CASSLVPGQGVGQPQHF. As DNA, the CDR3 is TGCGCCAGCAGCTTGGTCCCGGGACAGGGGGTGGGACAGCCCCAGCATTTT. J is TRBJ1-5 and V is TRBV5-1; TRBD1 matches at 11 bases. The CDR3 is 17 residues long. Germline V gene lookup returns CDR1 SGHRS and CDR2 YFSETQ. V trimming: 0 bases; J trimming: 7 bases; junction bases outside the gene matches: 9.

The rearrangement links TRBV25-1 to TRBJ1-5; 7 bases fit TRBD1. The V gene end was trimmed by 5 bases and the J gene end by 2 bases; junction bases not matched to a gene: 3. Germline V gene sequence: CDR1 MGHDK, CDR2 SYGVNS. CDR3 size: 14 residues. CDR3 nucleotides: TGTGCCAGCAGTAAGGGGGCAGGCAATCAGCCCCAGCATTTT. Translated: CASSKGAGNQPQHF.

This chain joins TRBV5-6 and TRBJ1-5; possibly TRBD1 for D (5 bases). CDR1 is SGHDT, CDR2 YYEEEE, per germline. The CDR3 runs to 14 residues. Trimming removed 4 bases at V and 2 bases at J, with 10 bases between. CDR3 DNA: TGTGCCAGCAGCAGGACAATGGGCAATCAGCCCCAGCATTTT. Translating it yields CASSRTMGNQPQHF.

CDR3 amino acids: CASSSPWTGQYF. The CDR3 bases are TGTGCCAGCAGTTCTCCCTGGACAGGCCAGTACTTC. The rearrangement uses TRBV6-5 and TRBJ2-7; 7 positions agree with TRBD1. CDR3 length: 12 amino acids. Germline CDR1 reads MNHEY; CDR2 reads SVGAGI. Trimming took 4 bases from V and 10 from J; bases not matched to a gene: 7.

The chain has TRBV19 and TRBJ2-2, with 9 bases lining up with TRBD1. The CDR3 covers 18 residues. J lost 1 base, V lost 3 bases, and 9 bases had no gene match. Germline assignment: CDR1 LNHDA and CDR2 SQIVND (reference sequence). The CDR3 spells CASSIGTGGGWNTGELFF. The CDR3 DNA is TGTGCCAGTAGTATCGGAACAGGGGGCGGTTGGAACACCGGGGAGCTGTTTTTT.

This chain links TRBV10-3 with TRBJ1-5; D not certain. Trimming left V 0 bases short and J 4 bases short, with 10 bases between. The CDR3 covers 15 residues. CDR1 ENHRY and CDR2 SYGVKD come from the germline V gene. For the CDR3, the DNA is TGTGCCATCAGTGAGTCTGATTCGGGAAATCAGCCCCAGCATTTT. Translating it yields CAISESDSGNQPQHF.

The CDR3 DNA is TGCAGTGCTAGAGTTAACACTGAAGCTTTCTTT. This gives the protein CSARVNTEAFF. V and J are TRBV20-1 and TRBJ1-1; D unclear. The CDR3 spans 11 residues. Trimming took 1 base from V and 2 from J, leaving 2 bases between them. Germline V gene sequence: CDR1 DFQATT, CDR2 SNEGSKA (reference sequence).

The chain carries TRBV7-2 and TRBJ2-3; 13 bases map to TRBD2. The CDR3 has 18 amino acids. Germline V gene data show CDR1 as SGHTA and CDR2 as FQGNSA. J gave up 1 base and V 2 bases, and 6 bases lay outside the gene matches. CDR3 coding DNA: TGTGCCAGCAGCTTACTAGGGACTAGCGGGAAAGGCACAGATACGCAGTATTTT. Encoded protein: CASSLLGTSGKGTDTQYF.

CDR3 amino acids: CASSRPAQGLRIETQYF. The CDR3 region has the DNA TGTGCCAGCAGCCGTCCGGCCCAGGGGCTAAGGATAGAGACCCAGTACTTC. The V call is TRBV11-3, the J call TRBJ2-5; D might be TRBD1 (6 bases). CDR1 and CDR2 from the germline V gene are SGHNT and YENEEA. Trimming took 5 bases from V and 4 from J, leaving 23 bases between them. The CDR3 loop spans 17 amino acids.

The V gene is TRBV20-1, the J gene TRBJ2-7; TRBD2 might be the D (6 bases). Germline CDR1 DFQATT, CDR2 SNEGSKA (reference sequence). Trimming shortened V by 7 bases and J by 7 bases, and 14 bases separated the two germline ends. CDR3 length: 11 residues. The CDR3 DNA sequence: TGCAGTGTAGGAGGGGTAGGTGAGCAGTACTTC. Amino acid sequence: CSVGGVGEQYF.

The rearrangement uses TRBV7-9 and TRBJ2-2; TRBD2 might be the D (6 bases). This CDR3 region has 16 residues. Trimming shortened V by 5 bases and J by 4 bases, and 17 bases separated the two germline ends. The germline V gene has CDR1 SEHNR and CDR2 FQNEAQ (reference sequence). CDR3 in amino acids: CASSPPGEGPTGELFF. The CDR3 DNA is TGTGCCAGCAGCCCCCCGGGAGAGGGACCCACCGGGGAGCTGTTTTTT. Supplemented by reference TRBV7-9 and TRBJ2-2, the full variable domain reads DTGVSQNPRHKITKRGQNVTFRCDPISEHNRLYWYRQTLGQGPEFLTYFQNEAQLEKSRLLSDRFSAERPKGSFSTLEIQRTEQGDSAMYLCASSPPGEGPTGELFFGEGSRLTVL.

The V gene is TRBV28, the J gene TRBJ2-7; tentatively, D is TRBD1 or TRBD2 (5 bases each). The V end was cut by 4 bases, the J end by 6 bases, with 19 bases between. The CDR3 contains 15 residues. The V gene's germline CDR1 is MDHEN and CDR2 SYDVKM. CDR3 amino acids: CASSYGGGRASEQYF. Here the CDR3 DNA reads TGTGCCAGCAGTTATGGGGGTGGCCGGGCCTCCGAGCAGTACTTC.

This sequence joins TRBV18 and TRBJ2-5; 9 bases agree with TRBD2. The CDR3 totals 15 residues. J lost 4 bases, V lost 1 base, and 4 bases had no gene match. Germline V gene data show CDR1 as KGHSH and CDR2 as LQKENI. The CDR3 protein is CASSPLRREGETQYF. CDR3 sequence (DNA): TGTGCCAGCTCACCACTGAGGCGGGAGGGAGAGACCCAGTACTTC.

The chain uses TRBV5-1 and TRBJ2-5; TRBD2 matches 11 bases. Germline-derived CDR1 and CDR2 are SGHRS and YFSETQ. The V and J ends lost 4 bases and 5 bases, in that order; junction bases with no gene match: 13. This CDR3 comprises 17 residues. The CDR3 loop is CASSEGRTSGFWETQYF. The CDR3 DNA sequence: TGCGCCAGCAGCGAAGGCCGGACTAGCGGGTTCTGGGAGACCCAGTACTTC.

The rearrangement links TRBV5-6 to TRBJ2-5, with no clear D. The CDR3 has 15 residues. V was clipped by 4 bases and J by 5 bases, with 18 bases between them. CDR1 is SGHDT and CDR2 is YYEEEE in the germline V gene. The CDR3 loop is CASSIDLGSSETQYF. The CDR3 region has the DNA TGTGCCAGCAGCATTGATCTAGGGTCTTCGGAGACCCAGTACTTC.

The rearrangement uses TRBV6-4 and TRBJ1-1; the match to TRBD1 covers 7 bases. J lost 4 bases, V lost 7 bases, and 9 bases had no gene match. In germline, CDR1 is MRHNA, CDR2 SNTAGT. CDR3 length: 14 residues. CDR3 bases: TGTGCCAGCACTCCCCGACAGGGAAGCACTGAAGCTTTCTTT. Protein: CASTPRQGSTEAFF.